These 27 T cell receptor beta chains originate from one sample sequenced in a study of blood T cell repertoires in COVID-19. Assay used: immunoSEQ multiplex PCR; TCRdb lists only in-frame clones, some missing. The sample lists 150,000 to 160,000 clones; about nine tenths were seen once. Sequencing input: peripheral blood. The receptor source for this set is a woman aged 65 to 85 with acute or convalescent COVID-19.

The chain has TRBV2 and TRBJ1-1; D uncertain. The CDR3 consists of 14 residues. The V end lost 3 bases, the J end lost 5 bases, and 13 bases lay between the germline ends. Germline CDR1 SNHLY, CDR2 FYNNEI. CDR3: CASSESWGGTEAFF. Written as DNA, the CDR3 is TGTGCCAGCAGTGAGAGTTGGGGAGGGACTGAAGCTTTCTTT.

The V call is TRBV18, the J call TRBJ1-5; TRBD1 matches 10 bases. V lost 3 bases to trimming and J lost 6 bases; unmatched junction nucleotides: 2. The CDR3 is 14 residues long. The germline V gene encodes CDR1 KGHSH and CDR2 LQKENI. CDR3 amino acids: CASSPGQGLQPQHF. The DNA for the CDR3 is TGTGCCAGCTCACCGGGACAGGGGCTTCAGCCCCAGCATTTT.

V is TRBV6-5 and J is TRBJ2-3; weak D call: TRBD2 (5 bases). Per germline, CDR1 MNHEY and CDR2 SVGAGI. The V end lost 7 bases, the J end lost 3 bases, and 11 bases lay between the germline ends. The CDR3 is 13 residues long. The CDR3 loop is CASITPGTDTQYF. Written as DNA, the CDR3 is TGTGCCAGCATCACTCCGGGGACAGATACGCAGTATTTT.

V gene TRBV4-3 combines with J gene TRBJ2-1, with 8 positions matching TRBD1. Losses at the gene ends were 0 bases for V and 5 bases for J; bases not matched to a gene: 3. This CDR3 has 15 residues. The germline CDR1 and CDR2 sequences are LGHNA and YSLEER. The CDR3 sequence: CASSQEGQANNEQFF. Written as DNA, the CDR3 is TGCGCCAGCAGCCAAGAGGGACAGGCCAACAATGAGCAGTTCTTC.

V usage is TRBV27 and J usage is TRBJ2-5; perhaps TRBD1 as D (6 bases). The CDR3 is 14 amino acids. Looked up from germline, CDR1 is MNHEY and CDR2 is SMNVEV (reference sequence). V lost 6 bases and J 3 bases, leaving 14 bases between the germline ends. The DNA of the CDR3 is TGTGCCAGCAGAACAAACGACAGGAAAGAGACCCAGTACTTC. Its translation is CASRTNDRKETQYF.

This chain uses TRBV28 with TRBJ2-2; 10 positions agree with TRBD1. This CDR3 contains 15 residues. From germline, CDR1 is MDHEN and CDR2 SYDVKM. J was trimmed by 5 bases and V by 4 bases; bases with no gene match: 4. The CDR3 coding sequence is TGTGCCAGCAGTTCACCGGGACAGGGGACCGGGGAGCTGTTTTTT. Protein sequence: CASSSPGQGTGELFF. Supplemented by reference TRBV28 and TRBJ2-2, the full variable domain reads DVKVTQSSRYLVKRTGEKVFLECVQDMDHENMFWYRQDPGLGLRLIYFSYDVKMKEKGDIPEGYSVSREKKERFSLILESASTNQTSMYLCASSSPGQGTGELFFGEGSRLTVL.

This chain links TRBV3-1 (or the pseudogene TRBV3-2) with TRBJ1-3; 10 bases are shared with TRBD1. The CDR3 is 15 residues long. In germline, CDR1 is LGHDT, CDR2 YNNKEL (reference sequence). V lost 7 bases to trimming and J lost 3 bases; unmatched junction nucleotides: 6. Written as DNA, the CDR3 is TGTGCCAGCAATTACGGGACAGGGGTTGGAAACACCATATATTTT. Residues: CASNYGTGVGNTIYF.

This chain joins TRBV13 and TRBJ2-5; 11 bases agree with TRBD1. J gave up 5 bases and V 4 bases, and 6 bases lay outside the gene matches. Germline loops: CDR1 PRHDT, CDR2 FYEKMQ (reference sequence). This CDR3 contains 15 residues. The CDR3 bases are TGTGCCAGCAGCTCGGACAGGGGGCAGGGGGAGACCCAGTACTTC. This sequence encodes CASSSDRGQGETQYF.

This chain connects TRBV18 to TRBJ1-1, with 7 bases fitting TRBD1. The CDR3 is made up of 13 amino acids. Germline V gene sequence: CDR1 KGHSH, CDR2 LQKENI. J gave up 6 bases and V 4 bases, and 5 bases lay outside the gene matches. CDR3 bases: TGTGCCAGCTCACAAACAGGGGTGGCTGAAGCTTTCTTT. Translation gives CASSQTGVAEAFF. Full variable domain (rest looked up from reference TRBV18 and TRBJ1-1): NAGVMQNPRHLVRRRGQEARLRCSPMKGHSHVYWYRQLPEEGLKFMVYLQKENIIDESGMPKERFSAEFPKEGPSILRIQQVVRGDSAAYFCASSQTGVAEAFFGQGTRLTVV.

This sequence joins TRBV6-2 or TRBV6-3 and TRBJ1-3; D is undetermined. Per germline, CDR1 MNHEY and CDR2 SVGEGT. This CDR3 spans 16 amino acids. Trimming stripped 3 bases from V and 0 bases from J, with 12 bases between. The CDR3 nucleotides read TGTGCCAGCAGTTATACGCGGCAATACTCTGGAAACACCATATATTTT. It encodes CASSYTRQYSGNTIYF.

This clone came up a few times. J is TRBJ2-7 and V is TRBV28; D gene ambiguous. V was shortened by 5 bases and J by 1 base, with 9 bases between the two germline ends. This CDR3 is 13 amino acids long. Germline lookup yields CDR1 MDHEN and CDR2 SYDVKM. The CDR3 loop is CASSLPGSYEQYV. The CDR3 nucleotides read TGTGCCAGCAGTCTACCTGGTTCCTACGAGCAGTACGTC.

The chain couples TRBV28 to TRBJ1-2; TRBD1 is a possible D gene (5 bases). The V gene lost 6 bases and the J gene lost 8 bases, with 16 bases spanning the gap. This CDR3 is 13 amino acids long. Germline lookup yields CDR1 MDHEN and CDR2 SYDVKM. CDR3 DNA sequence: TGTGCCAGCAGAGGTTCAGGGTTCGGAGGCTACACCTTC. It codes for CASRGSGFGGYTF.

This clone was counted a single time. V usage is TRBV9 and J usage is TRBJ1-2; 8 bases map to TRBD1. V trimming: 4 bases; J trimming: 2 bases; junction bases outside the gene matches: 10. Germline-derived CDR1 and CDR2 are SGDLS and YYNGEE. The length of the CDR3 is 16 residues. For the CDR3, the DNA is TGTGCCAGCAGCCTCCTGGGACAGGTCTTCAACTATGGCTACACCTTC. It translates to CASSLLGQVFNYGYTF.

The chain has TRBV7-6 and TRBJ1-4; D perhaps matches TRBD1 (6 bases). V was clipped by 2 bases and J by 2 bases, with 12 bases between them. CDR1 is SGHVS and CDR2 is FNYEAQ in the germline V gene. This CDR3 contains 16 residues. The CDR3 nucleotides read TGTGCCAGCAGCTTACAAGGGGGGGGGACTAATGAAAAACTGTTTTTT. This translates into CASSLQGGGTNEKLFF.

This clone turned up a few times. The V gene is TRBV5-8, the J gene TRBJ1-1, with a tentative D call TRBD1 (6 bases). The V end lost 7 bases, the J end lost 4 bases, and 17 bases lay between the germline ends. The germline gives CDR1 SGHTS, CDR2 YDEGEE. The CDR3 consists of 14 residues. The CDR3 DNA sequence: TGTGCCAGCGGCCCATGGGGAGGGGGCACTGAAGCTTTCTTT. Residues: CASGPWGGGTEAFF.

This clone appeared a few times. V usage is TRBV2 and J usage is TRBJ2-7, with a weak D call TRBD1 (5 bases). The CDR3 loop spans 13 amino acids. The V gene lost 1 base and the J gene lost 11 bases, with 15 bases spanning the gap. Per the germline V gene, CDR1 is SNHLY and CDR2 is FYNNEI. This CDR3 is CASSEGFGAVKYV. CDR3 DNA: TGTGCCAGCAGTGAAGGCTTTGGGGCAGTCAAGTACGTC.

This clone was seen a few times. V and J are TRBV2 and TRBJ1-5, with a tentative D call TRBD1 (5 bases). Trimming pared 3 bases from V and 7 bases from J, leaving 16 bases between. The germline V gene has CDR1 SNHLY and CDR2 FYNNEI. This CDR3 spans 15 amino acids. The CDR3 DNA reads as TGTGCCAGCAGTGAGAAGGGGATCCGGGCCCAGCCCCAGCATTTT. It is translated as CASSEKGIRAQPQHF.

The CDR3 sequence is CASRLTSDLGVIRYF. The CDR3 DNA sequence: TGCGCCAGCCGTCTTACTAGCGACCTCGGGGTGATTAGGTACTTC. The J gene is TRBJ2-7, the V gene TRBV10-2, with 7 bases identical to TRBD2. The germline V gene encodes CDR1 WSHSY and CDR2 SAAADI. This CDR3 contains 15 residues. Unmatched junction bases numbered 22, after V lost 8 bases and J lost 12 bases.

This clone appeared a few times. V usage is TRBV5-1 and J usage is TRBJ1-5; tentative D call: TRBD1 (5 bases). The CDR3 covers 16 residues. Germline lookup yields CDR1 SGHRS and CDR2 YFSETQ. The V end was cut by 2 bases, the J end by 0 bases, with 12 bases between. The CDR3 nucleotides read TGCGCCAGCAGCTTAGGCGACAGACTTAGCAATCAGCCCCAGCATTTT. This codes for CASSLGDRLSNQPQHF.

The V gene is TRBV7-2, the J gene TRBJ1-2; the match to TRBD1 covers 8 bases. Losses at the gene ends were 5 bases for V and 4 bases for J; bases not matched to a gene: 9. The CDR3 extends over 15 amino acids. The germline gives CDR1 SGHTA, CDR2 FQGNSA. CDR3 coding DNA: TGTGCCAGCAGCCAACCGGACAGGGCGATCTATGGCTACACCTTC. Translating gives CASSQPDRAIYGYTF.

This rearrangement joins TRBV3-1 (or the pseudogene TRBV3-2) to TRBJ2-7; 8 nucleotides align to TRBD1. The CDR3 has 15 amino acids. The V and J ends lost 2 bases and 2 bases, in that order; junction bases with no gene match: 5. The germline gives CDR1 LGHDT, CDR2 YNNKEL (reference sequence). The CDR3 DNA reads TGTGCCAGCAGCCAATATGTGGACAGGGCCTACGAGCAGTACTTC. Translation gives CASSQYVDRAYEQYF.

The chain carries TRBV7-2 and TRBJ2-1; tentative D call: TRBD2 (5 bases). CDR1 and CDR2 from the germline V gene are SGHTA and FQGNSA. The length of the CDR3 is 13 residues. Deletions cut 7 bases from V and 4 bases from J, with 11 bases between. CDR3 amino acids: CASKVGAYNEQFF. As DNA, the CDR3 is TGTGCCAGCAAAGTGGGAGCGTACAATGAGCAGTTCTTC.

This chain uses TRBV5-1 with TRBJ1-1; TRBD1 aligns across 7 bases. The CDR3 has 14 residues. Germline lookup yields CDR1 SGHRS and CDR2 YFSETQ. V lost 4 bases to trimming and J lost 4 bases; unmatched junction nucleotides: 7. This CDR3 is CASSLWTGSTEAFF. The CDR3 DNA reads TGCGCCAGCAGCCTCTGGACAGGTTCCACTGAAGCTTTCTTT.

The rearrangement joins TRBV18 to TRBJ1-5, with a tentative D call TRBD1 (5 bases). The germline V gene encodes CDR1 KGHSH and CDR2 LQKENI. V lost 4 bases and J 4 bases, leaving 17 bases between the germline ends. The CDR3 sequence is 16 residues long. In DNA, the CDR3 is TGTGCCAGCTCACAACCGGGCCAGGGAGGGAATCAGCCCCAGCATTTT. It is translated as CASSQPGQGGNQPQHF.

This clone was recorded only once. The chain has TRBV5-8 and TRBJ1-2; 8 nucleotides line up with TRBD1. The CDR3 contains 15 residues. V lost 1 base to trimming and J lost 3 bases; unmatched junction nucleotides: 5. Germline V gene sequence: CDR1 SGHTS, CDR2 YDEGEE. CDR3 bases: TGTGCCAGCAGCTTGTGGCCGGACAGGGACTATGGCTACACCTTC. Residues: CASSLWPDRDYGYTF.

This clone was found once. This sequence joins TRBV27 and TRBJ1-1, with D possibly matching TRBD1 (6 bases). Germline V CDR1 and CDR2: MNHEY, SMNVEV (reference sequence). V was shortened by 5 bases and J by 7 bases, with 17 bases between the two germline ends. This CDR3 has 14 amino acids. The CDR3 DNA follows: TGTGCCAGCAGTGGCCGGGACACCCAACATGAAGCTTTCTTT. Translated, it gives CASSGRDTQHEAFF.

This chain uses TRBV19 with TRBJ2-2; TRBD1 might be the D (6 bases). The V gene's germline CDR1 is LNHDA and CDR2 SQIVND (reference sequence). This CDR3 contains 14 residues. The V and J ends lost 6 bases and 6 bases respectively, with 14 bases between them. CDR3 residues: CASSSTGLAGELFF. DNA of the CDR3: TGTGCCAGTAGCAGCACAGGGTTAGCCGGGGAGCTGTTTTTT.